One sample yielded the 20 T cell receptor beta chains listed below, sequenced in a study of shared T cell receptors in the human thymus. Assay: immunoSEQ multiplex PCR; the TCRdb copy retains only in-frame clones and omits some. Of roughly 660,000 clones listed, around nine tenths are singletons. The same sample was also used in a study of human thymus T cells.

Material: thymocytes. These TCRs come from a boy in the first two years of life with a congenital heart defect.

V and J are TRBV6-1 and TRBJ1-5; D possibly corresponds to TRBD1 (5 bases). Germline V gives CDR1 MNHNS, CDR2 SASEGT. Trimming removed 0 bases at V and 2 bases at J, with 17 bases between. The CDR3 loop spans 18 amino acids. CDR3 in amino acids: CASSEAVGPGGGNQPQHF. The CDR3 DNA follows: TGTGCCAGCAGTGAAGCTGTGGGGCCAGGAGGGGGCAATCAGCCCCAGCATTTT.

A word on this clone: The sample contains more than one DNA sequence encoding this CDR3. CDR3 residues: CAISERGETQYF. For the CDR3, the DNA is TGTGCCATCAGTGAGAGGGGAGAGACCCAGTACTTC. The chain uses TRBV10-3 and TRBJ2-5; perhaps TRBD1 as D (5 bases). Trimming removed 2 bases from V and 4 bases from J, with 5 bases in between. Germline V CDR1 and CDR2: ENHRY, SYGVKD. The CDR3 is 12 residues long.

The J gene is TRBJ2-3, the V gene TRBV4-3; the D gene is possibly TRBD2 (5 bases). The CDR3 is 17 residues long. The V end lost 0 bases, the J end lost 3 bases, and 16 bases lay between the germline ends. The germline V gene encodes CDR1 LGHNA and CDR2 YSLEER. The CDR3 sequence: CASSQDPGREGTDTQYF. Written as DNA, the CDR3 is TGCGCCAGCAGCCAAGATCCGGGGAGAGAAGGTACAGATACGCAGTATTTT.

The V call is TRBV27, the J call TRBJ2-7; 8 nucleotides line up with TRBD1. Germline V gene lookup returns CDR1 MNHEY and CDR2 SMNVEV (reference sequence). The CDR3 runs 16 residues. V dropped 5 bases and J dropped 2; count of bases not matched to a gene: 11. In nucleotides, the CDR3 is TGTGCCAGCAGTACCCCGGACAGGGAAGGTACCTACGAGCAGTACTTC. This translates into CASSTPDREGTYEQYF.

The CDR3 sequence: CASSPGGRGSVYEQYF. The CDR3 nucleotides are TGCGCCAGCAGCCCGGGGGGGAGGGGGTCAGTCTACGAGCAGTACTTC. This chain links TRBV4-3 with TRBJ2-7; 8 bases match TRBD2. This CDR3 is built from 16 residues. Germline lookup yields CDR1 LGHNA and CDR2 YSLEER. V was clipped by 4 bases and J by 3 bases; unmatched bases: 11.

The J gene is TRBJ2-5, the V gene TRBV4-2, with a possible D match to TRBD1 (5 bases). This CDR3 spans 15 amino acids. Germline V gene data show CDR1 as LGHNA and CDR2 as YNFKEQ. V lost 0 bases and J 6 bases, leaving 14 bases between the germline ends. The CDR3 sequence is CASSQEKGVEKTQYF. The CDR3 coding sequence is TGTGCCAGCAGCCAAGAGAAAGGGGTCGAAAAGACCCAGTACTTC.

The rearrangement links TRBV11-2 to TRBJ2-7, with D tentatively TRBD2 (6 bases). Germline values: CDR1 SGHAT, CDR2 FQNNGV. Trimming took 8 bases from V and 4 from J, leaving 18 bases between them. CDR3 length: 14 amino acids. CDR3 loop: CASSDGGGTYEQYF. The CDR3 DNA sequence: TGTGCCAGCTCGGACGGGGGTGGAACTTACGAGCAGTACTTC.

V is TRBV4-2 and J is TRBJ2-4; TRBD2 matches 12 bases. There are 17 residues in the CDR3. Germline V lookup: CDR1 LGHNA, CDR2 YNFKEQ. V shed 4 bases and J 6 bases; nucleotides not matched to a gene: 10. CDR3 amino acids: CASSPVGLAGLSNIQYF. For the CDR3, the DNA is TGTGCCAGCAGCCCCGTAGGACTAGCGGGACTCTCAAACATTCAGTACTTC.

This clone was seen a single time. The J gene is TRBJ1-5, the V gene TRBV6-6, with D possibly matching TRBD1 (6 bases). Per the germline V gene, CDR1 is MNHNY and CDR2 is SVGAGI (reference sequence). The CDR3 is made up of 16 amino acids. Trimming pared 0 bases from V and 5 bases from J, leaving 14 bases between. The CDR3 here is CASSYSPRQADQPQHF. The CDR3 bases are TGTGCCAGCAGTTACTCCCCCCGACAGGCCGATCAGCCCCAGCATTTT.

This clone is a singleton in its sample. This chain uses TRBV5-4 with TRBJ2-1, with 14 nucleotides matching TRBD2. There are 20 residues in the CDR3. V shed 1 base and J 2 bases; nucleotides not matched to a gene: 11. In germline, CDR1 is SGHNT, CDR2 YYREEE (reference sequence). The CDR3 sequence is CASSLTSGTSGSDTYNEQFF. The CDR3 DNA reads as TGTGCCAGCAGCTTGACCTCCGGGACTAGCGGGAGTGATACCTACAATGAGCAGTTCTTC.

This chain joins TRBV10-1 and TRBJ2-7; a possible D gene is TRBD1 (5 bases). The CDR3 is made up of 16 amino acids. With 3 bases removed from V and 5 bases from J, the gap between germline ends came to 20 bases. Germline CDR1 WNHNN, CDR2 SYGVQD (reference sequence). The CDR3 coding sequence is TGCGCCAGCAGTGATGGGCCGGGTAAGACAGCCCACGAGCAGTACTTC. Protein product: CASSDGPGKTAHEQYF.

This clone has a single count. CDR3 bases: TGTGCCAGCAGCCAAGAAGGGGGAAACTCTGGAAACACCATATATTTT. It yields the protein CASSQEGGNSGNTIYF. This chain joins TRBV4-2 and TRBJ1-3, with D tentatively TRBD1 (6 bases). The CDR3 is 16 residues long. V shed 0 bases and J shed 0 bases, with 9 bases lying between them. Germline V gene lookup returns CDR1 LGHNA and CDR2 YNFKEQ.

The chain joins TRBV5-8 to TRBJ2-3; possible D gene TRBD1, 5 bases. There are 15 residues in the CDR3. Germline V CDR1 and CDR2: SGHTS, YDEGEE. V lost 0 bases and J 0 bases, leaving 8 bases between the germline ends. In nucleotides, the CDR3 is TGTGCCAGCAGCTTGGAACAGGAAAGCACAGATACGCAGTATTTT. It is translated as CASSLEQESTDTQYF.

V usage is TRBV5-5 and J usage is TRBJ2-7, with 9 positions matching TRBD1. Per the germline V gene, CDR1 is SGHKS and CDR2 is YYEKEE (reference sequence). CDR3 length: 16 amino acids. Trimming cost V 0 bases and J 5 bases; bases outside gene matches: 9. CDR3: CASSLGPYRGPDEQYF. In DNA, the CDR3 is TGTGCCAGCAGCTTGGGTCCCTACAGGGGGCCAGACGAGCAGTACTTC.

The genes are TRBV14 and TRBJ2-5, with TRBD2 matching over 7 bases. Losses at the gene ends were 1 base for V and 1 base for J; bases not matched to a gene: 6. This CDR3 region has 16 residues. From germline, CDR1 is SGHDN and CDR2 FVKESK. This CDR3 reads CASSQVASGPQETQYF. Written as DNA, the CDR3 is TGTGCCAGCAGCCAAGTCGCTAGCGGCCCCCAAGAGACCCAGTACTTC.

V is TRBV19 and J is TRBJ1-1, with D perhaps matching TRBD1 (5 bases). The CDR3 is 13 amino acids. Germline V gene sequence: CDR1 LNHDA, CDR2 SQIVND (reference sequence). Trimming took off 7 bases at V and 4 bases at J, with 13 bases between the two ends. DNA for the CDR3: TGTGCCAGTACGGGGGTGGATCGCACTGAAGCTTTCTTT. This codes for CASTGVDRTEAFF.

The sample holds one count of this clone. V and J are TRBV11-2 and TRBJ2-1, with D possibly TRBD2 on 6 matching bases. This CDR3 has 15 amino acids. The germline gives CDR1 SGHAT, CDR2 FQNNGV. V lost 1 base, J lost 9 bases, and 16 bases lay in between. CDR3 amino acids: CASSLGLLARGEQFF. CDR3 bases: TGTGCCAGCAGCTTAGGGCTACTAGCACGCGGTGAGCAGTTCTTC.

This clone was seen only once. The chain joins TRBV29-1 to TRBJ1-2, with 7 positions matching TRBD1. From germline, CDR1 is SQVTM and CDR2 ANQGSEA. Trimming removed 6 bases from V and 1 base from J; junction bases left unmatched: 5. The CDR3 is 13 amino acids. In nucleotides, the CDR3 is TGCAGCGTGGGGGACAGTTTTAACTATGGCTACACCTTC. Translation: CSVGDSFNYGYTF.

This clone was found a few times. The chain joins TRBV7-6 to TRBJ2-3, with 7 bases that match TRBD2. V lost 5 bases, J lost 3 bases, and 8 bases stayed unmatched. CDR3 length: 15 amino acids. Germline CDR1 is SGHVS and CDR2 is FNYEAQ. CDR3 nucleotide sequence: TGTGCCAGCAGCACCCTACTAGCGAGGACAGATACGCAGTATTTT. It yields the protein CASSTLLARTDTQYF.

This clone appeared once. V usage is TRBV4-3 and J usage is TRBJ2-1, with a tentative D call TRBD2 (6 bases). In germline, CDR1 is LGHNA, CDR2 YSLEER. The CDR3 has 15 amino acids. V lost 2 bases and J lost 10, with 18 bases in between. CDR3 sequence (DNA): TGCGCCAGCAGCCAATGGACGAATGGGGGGAGGGAGCAGTTCTTC. As protein: CASSQWTNGGREQFF.